A single sample gave rise to the 15 T cell receptor beta chains below, sequenced in a study of blood T cell repertoires in COVID-19. Using immunoSEQ multiplex PCR, the repertoire was profiled, and TCRdb retains in-frame clones only, with some absent. This table has some 240,000 clones, 80% to 85% appearing once. Sample: PBMCs or T cells enriched from blood (not recorded which). These receptors were taken from a man aged 50-60 years who had recovered from COVID-19.

V is TRBV12-3 or TRBV12-4 and J is TRBJ1-2; tentatively, D is TRBD1 (5 bases). V shed 5 bases and J shed 8 bases, with 12 bases lying between them. This CDR3 contains 12 residues. Here the CDR3 reads CASSPGTLGYTF. The DNA for the CDR3 is TGTGCCAGCAGTCCCGGGACTTTGGGCTACACCTTC.

This chain uses TRBV10-3 with TRBJ2-5; possibly TRBD2 for D (6 bases). Looked up from germline, CDR1 is ENHRY and CDR2 is SYGVKD. Trimming took off 8 bases at V and 1 base at J, with 14 bases between the two ends. The CDR3 extends over 14 amino acids. CDR3 in amino acids: CAIGGGSLQETQYF. CDR3 DNA: TGTGCCATCGGGGGAGGAAGCCTCCAAGAGACCCAGTACTTC.

The chain recombines TRBV7-2 with TRBJ2-3; D is possibly TRBD1 (6 bases). Germline CDR1 reads SGHTA; CDR2 reads FQGNSA. This CDR3 contains 14 residues. Trimming cost V 5 bases and J 0 bases, with 9 bases left between them. As DNA, the CDR3 is TGTGCCAGCAGCCCCAGGGGTAGCACAGATACGCAGTATTTT. It encodes CASSPRGSTDTQYF.

V usage is TRBV6-5 and J usage is TRBJ2-7; tentative D call: TRBD2 (5 bases). Germline V lookup: CDR1 MNHEY, CDR2 SVGAGI. Trimming left V 8 bases short and J 10 bases short, with 12 bases between. CDR3 size: 10 residues. The CDR3 DNA sequence: TGTGCCAGCGCTGCGGGTGAACAGTACTTC. Its translation: CASAAGEQYF.

The chain has TRBV19 and TRBJ2-7, with 10 bases lining up with TRBD2. In germline, CDR1 is LNHDA, CDR2 SQIVND (reference sequence). This CDR3 is 14 amino acids long. The junction had 4 bases not matched to a gene; V was cut back by 2 bases and J by 6 bases. The DNA for the CDR3 is TGTGCCAGTAGTATACAGAGCGGGAGGGGCGAGCAGTACTTC. It encodes CASSIQSGRGEQYF.

The chain carries TRBV29-1 and TRBJ2-7; weak D call: TRBD2 (6 bases). The germline V and J ends were trimmed by 4 bases and 0 bases, with 19 bases remaining between them. The CDR3 runs to 16 residues. Germline V gene sequence: CDR1 SQVTM, CDR2 ANQGSEA. Written as DNA, the CDR3 is TGCAGCGTTGGGGGCCGCCTTGCGGGATCCTCCTACGAGCAGTACTTC. Translating gives CSVGGRLAGSSYEQYF.

J is TRBJ1-2 and V is TRBV9; 9 positions match TRBD1. Germline V CDR1 and CDR2: SGDLS, YYNGEE. V lost 4 bases to trimming and J lost 5 bases; unmatched junction nucleotides: 9. There are 15 residues in the CDR3. CDR3 loop: CASSLTSGQGYGYTF. The CDR3 nucleotides read TGTGCCAGCAGCCTCACCTCGGGACAGGGTTATGGCTACACCTTC.

This rearrangement joins TRBV7-9 to TRBJ2-3; 8 positions match TRBD2. V was pared by 2 bases and J by 0 bases, with 4 bases of the junction left unmatched. Germline CDR1 SEHNR, CDR2 FQNEAQ (reference sequence). CDR3 size: 16 residues. The CDR3, as DNA: TGTGCCAGCAGCTTAACCGGCGGGAGGAGCACAGATACGCAGTATTTT. Its translation is CASSLTGGRSTDTQYF.

V gene TRBV5-1 combines with J gene TRBJ2-7; TRBD2 matches at 8 bases. Germline values: CDR1 SGHRS, CDR2 YFSETQ. Trimming cost V 2 bases and J 6 bases; bases outside gene matches: 4. The CDR3 is 13 amino acids. The CDR3 sequence is CASSFGGAPEQYF. CDR3 DNA sequence: TGCGCCAGCAGCTTCGGGGGGGCCCCCGAGCAGTACTTC.

This clone was observed a handful of times. The rearrangement uses TRBV4-2 and TRBJ2-7, with TRBD1 matching 12 bases. The CDR3 is 16 amino acids. CDR1 is LGHNA and CDR2 is YNFKEQ in the germline V gene. The V segment lost 3 bases and the J segment 6 bases; nucleotides outside the gene matches: 9. Here the CDR3 DNA reads TGTGCCAGCAGCCAGCTTCCGGGACAGGGGGCAGGCGAGCAGTACTTC. This codes for CASSQLPGQGAGEQYF.

The chain carries TRBV7-2 and TRBJ1-2, with D hard to call. Germline assignment: CDR1 SGHTA and CDR2 FQGNSA. This CDR3 has 14 residues. V was pared by 4 bases and J by 7 bases, with 16 bases between. CDR3 amino acids: CASSSRATGGGYTF. The CDR3 nucleotides read TGTGCCAGCAGCTCTAGGGCAACTGGAGGTGGCTACACCTTC.

V and J are TRBV9 and TRBJ2-7, with 8 bases lining up with TRBD1. The CDR3 loop spans 12 amino acids. Germline CDR1 reads SGDLS; CDR2 reads YYNGEE. Trimming cost V 8 bases and J 2 bases; bases outside gene matches: 3. The CDR3, as DNA: TGTGCCAGTGGACAGGGCCCCTACGAGCAGTACTTC. Protein: CASGQGPYEQYF.

This chain connects TRBV7-9 to TRBJ2-7; D is perhaps TRBD1 (6 bases). Deletions cut 5 bases from V and 8 bases from J, with 13 bases between. Germline V CDR1 and CDR2: SEHNR, FQNEAQ (reference sequence). The CDR3 has 12 residues. Here the CDR3 DNA reads TGTGCCAGCAGCCTTGAAGGGGGACAGCAGTACTTC. This codes for CASSLEGGQQYF.

The chain joins TRBV6-5 to TRBJ2-1; 10 positions match TRBD1. The V gene's germline CDR1 is MNHEY and CDR2 SVGAGI. This CDR3 is 15 amino acids long. The V gene end was trimmed by 5 bases and the J gene end by 7 bases; junction bases not matched to a gene: 8. CDR3 in amino acids: CASSTGQGLRNEQFF. The CDR3 nucleotides read TGTGCCAGCAGTACGGGACAGGGGTTGCGAAATGAGCAGTTCTTC.

The rearrangement uses TRBV7-9 and TRBJ1-2, with 7 positions matching TRBD1. This CDR3 spans 18 amino acids. J gave up 2 bases and V 2 bases, and 14 bases lay outside the gene matches. Germline lookup yields CDR1 SEHNR and CDR2 FQNEAQ (reference sequence). This CDR3 reads CASSLSRGGRGPNYGYTF. The DNA of the CDR3 is TGTGCCAGCAGCTTATCCCGAGGGGGCAGGGGACCGAACTATGGCTACACCTTC.